This T cell receptor beta chain was recorded in a study of T cells in Graves' hyperthyroidism and ophthalmopathy. In regard to this clonotype: The antigen is unknown.

Exclusion criteria comprised uncontrolled infection, other autoimmune disease, pregnancy or lactation. Germline loops: CDR1 SGDLS, CDR2 YYNGEE. Trimming cost V 3 bases and J 11 bases, with 9 bases left between them. This CDR3 is built from 11 residues. Amplification of TCR beta CDR3 regions used RNA as the template. The primer set for the first-round RT-PCR of the TCR CDR3 was HTBI. Using its own MiXCR run on the multiplex PCR reads, TCRdb lists one record per CDR3 protein. Of fewer than 650,000 distinct CDR3 sequences in the sample, around 43% were seen once. Study-wide results and limits: In validation, the model predicted ophthalmopathy. These predictions came a median approximately 5.9 months before onset. In blood, most of the thyroid clonotypes expanded above 0.001 were also present. Ophthalmopathy was told apart from stable hyperthyroidism by a 13 V-J model.

This clonotype was obtained from an adult woman with Graves' disease, either hyperthyroidism or ophthalmopathy (not recorded which). Sequencing input: peripheral blood or thyroid tissue (not recorded which). The rearrangement links TRBV9 to TRBJ1-3, with D maybe TRBD1 (5 bases). The CDR3 DNA reads TGTGCCAGCAGCGGGGGGAAGGCCATATATTTT. Translation gives CASSGGKAIYF.